The 8 T cell receptor beta chains below all came from one sample that was sequenced in a study of beta chain features in type 1 diabetes. cDNA synthesis used the whole RNA isolate, giving expressed TCRB sequences. Clones were sequenced by immunoSEQ multiplex PCR, and TCRdb holds only the in-frame ones, with some missing. The sample yields 450,000 to 550,000 clones, approximately 31% seen once. Sample: naive CD4+ T cells from blood. These receptors were obtained from a young man in good health.

The sample holds a few counts of this clone. The chain uses TRBV7-8 and TRBJ2-3, with 12 positions matching TRBD2. Germline V gene data show CDR1 as SGHVS and CDR2 as FQNEAQ. The V and J ends lost 1 base and 3 bases, in that order; junction bases with no gene match: 2. The CDR3 is made up of 16 amino acids. The CDR3 loop is CASSLVLAGGTDTQYF. The CDR3 DNA reads as TGTGCCAGCAGCTTAGTCCTAGCGGGAGGGACAGATACGCAGTATTTT.

This clone came up a few times. Other DNA sequences in this sample translate to the same CDR3. The rearrangement joins TRBV7-9 to TRBJ2-7; D is unclear. CDR3 length: 12 residues. CDR1 is SEHNR and CDR2 is FQNEAQ in the germline V gene (reference sequence). Trimming removed 3 bases from V and 0 bases from J, with 3 bases in between. CDR3 loop: CASSFGSYEQYF. CDR3 nucleotides: TGTGCCAGCAGCTTCGGCTCCTACGAGCAGTACTTC.

This chain uses TRBV7-9 with TRBJ2-1, with 7 bases that match TRBD2. This CDR3 has 14 residues. The ends lost 8 bases at V and 9 bases at J; junction bases unmatched: 13. Germline V gives CDR1 SEHNR, CDR2 FQNEAQ (reference sequence). Written as DNA, the CDR3 is TGTGCCAGCTCAGGTTTAGCGGGTAAACGTGAGCAGTTCTTC. This codes for CASSGLAGKREQFF.

V and J are TRBV30 and TRBJ1-1; D gene uncertain. This CDR3 is built from 13 residues. V gave up 0 bases and J gave up 4 bases, with 9 bases separating them. Per germline, CDR1 GTSNPN and CDR2 SVGIG (reference sequence). DNA of the CDR3: TGTGCCTGGAGTGTGGTTCGGGCCACTGAAGCTTTCTTT. Translating gives CAWSVVRATEAFF.

Comment on this clone: This sample includes further DNA sequences coding for the same CDR3. This rearrangement joins TRBV7-9 to TRBJ2-7; D unresolved. CDR1 and CDR2 (germline): SEHNR, FQNEAQ (reference sequence). V lost 1 base and J 2 bases, leaving 3 bases between the germline ends. This CDR3 spans 12 amino acids. DNA of the CDR3: TGTGCCAGCAGCTTAGAAGCCTACGAGCAGTACTTC. It is translated as CASSLEAYEQYF.

This clone came up a few times. This sequence joins TRBV7-9 and TRBJ2-5; D might be TRBD1 (5 bases). Germline V gene lookup returns CDR1 SEHNR and CDR2 FQNEAQ (reference sequence). This CDR3 is 14 amino acids long. Deletions cut 1 base from V and 4 bases from J, with 10 bases between. The CDR3 nucleotides read TGTGCCAGCAGCTTAGTCGTTCAGGGAGAGACCCAGTACTTC. Its protein product is CASSLVVQGETQYF. Complete variable domain (other parts from reference TRBV7-9 and TRBJ2-5): DTGVSQNPRHKITKRGQNVTFRCDPISEHNRLYWYRQTLGQGPEFLTYFQNEAQLEKSRLLSDRFSAERPKGSFSTLEIQRTEQGDSAMYLCASSLVVQGETQYFGPGTRLLVL.

This clone was seen only once. The V call is TRBV28, the J call TRBJ2-7; D gene uncertain. The CDR3 runs 12 residues. Germline V gene sequence: CDR1 MDHEN, CDR2 SYDVKM. The V end lost 3 bases, the J end lost 4 bases, and 7 bases lay between the germline ends. DNA of the CDR3: TGTGCCAGCAGTTTTATGTGGTACGAGCAGTACTTC. Amino acids: CASSFMWYEQYF.

This clone was seen only a few times. The chain carries TRBV2 and TRBJ1-2; D perhaps matches TRBD1 (6 bases). This CDR3 comprises 14 residues. V dropped 4 bases and J dropped 8 bases, with 17 bases sitting between them. Germline CDR1 SNHLY, CDR2 FYNNEI. Written as DNA, the CDR3 is TGTGCCAGCAGTGGGACAGCGCCTGCCCCCGGCTACACCTTC. Protein sequence: CASSGTAPAPGYTF. Looking up the rest from reference TRBV2 and TRBJ1-2 gives the full variable domain: EPEVTQTPSHQVTQMGQEVILRCVPISNHLYFYWYRQILGQKVEFLVSFYNNEISEKSEIFDDQFSVERPDGSNFTLKIRSTKLEDSAMYFCASSGTAPAPGYTFGSGTRLTVV.